Listed here are 29 T cell receptor beta chains from one sample, sequenced in a study of cytomegalovirus exposure and HLA in healthy donors. PCR primers comprised 60 Vbeta and 13 Jbeta primers. Only in-frame clones appear in the TCRdb table, and some are missing; sequencing was by immunoSEQ multiplex PCR. This sample's table has 55,000 to 75,000 clones. Sequenced material: PBMCs. Receptors were obtained from a male donor in good health and CMV-seronegative.

The CDR3 DNA follows: TGTGCCAGCAGCTTAGTGGTTGGGGGGAGGACTGAAGCTTTCTTT. Translation gives CASSLVVGGRTEAFF. V usage is TRBV7-8 and J usage is TRBJ1-1, with D possibly TRBD1 on 5 matching bases. V was trimmed by 1 base and J by 5 bases, leaving 14 bases between them. The CDR3 consists of 15 residues. The germline V gene encodes CDR1 SGHVS and CDR2 FQNEAQ.

This chain connects TRBV11-2 to TRBJ2-1, with TRBD2 matching 15 bases. V shed 4 bases and J 6 bases; nucleotides not matched to a gene: 7. CDR1 and CDR2 from the germline V gene are SGHAT and FQNNGV. The CDR3 extends over 17 amino acids. CDR3 bases: TGTGCCAGCAGCTCTGGACTAGCGGGAGGGCCTACCAATGAGCAGTTCTTC. It yields the protein CASSSGLAGGPTNEQFF.

The chain links TRBV11-2 to TRBJ2-2; tentatively, D is TRBD2 (5 bases). In germline, CDR1 is SGHAT, CDR2 FQNNGV. V shed 6 bases and J shed 4 bases, with 15 bases lying between them. The CDR3 has 15 residues. The CDR3 DNA sequence: TGTGCCAGCAGTCTCAGGACCCGGGGCACCGGGGAGCTGTTTTTT. It translates to CASSLRTRGTGELFF.

The V call is TRBV7-3, the J call TRBJ2-1; TRBD2 aligns across 9 bases. The germline CDR1 and CDR2 sequences are SGHTA and FQGTGA. V lost 3 bases to trimming and J lost 7 bases; unmatched junction nucleotides: 10. The CDR3 totals 16 residues. CDR3 DNA sequence: TGTGCCAGCAGCTTTGACGGGCGGGAGGGCGGAAATGAGCAGTTCTTC. It is translated as CASSFDGREGGNEQFF.

The chain is built from TRBV29-1 and TRBJ1-1; possible D gene TRBD1, 5 bases. The germline CDR1 and CDR2 sequences are SQVTM and ANQGSEA. CDR3 length equals 11 residues. V shed 3 bases and J shed 5 bases, with 7 bases lying between them. The CDR3, as DNA: TGCAGCGTTGAGGGGGGAACTGAAGCTTTCTTT. Amino acids: CSVEGGTEAFF.

The chain couples TRBV5-1 to TRBJ2-5, with 7 positions matching TRBD1. The germline V gene encodes CDR1 SGHRS and CDR2 YFSETQ. J was trimmed by 2 bases and V by 4 bases; bases with no gene match: 8. This CDR3 spans 15 amino acids. The CDR3 loop is CASSRGTDLQETQYF. The CDR3 DNA sequence: TGCGCCAGCAGCAGAGGGACAGACCTTCAAGAGACCCAGTACTTC.

V gene TRBV4-1 combines with J gene TRBJ2-7; 7 bases fit TRBD2. The CDR3 totals 17 residues. V shed 5 bases, J shed 0 bases, and the junction held 13 bases outside the gene matches. Germline lookup yields CDR1 MGHRA and CDR2 YSYEKL. CDR3 protein: CASSTISPGGSSYEQYF. CDR3 coding DNA: TGCGCCAGCAGCACCATATCCCCGGGAGGTAGCTCCTACGAGCAGTACTTC.

Remarks on this clone: At one of its ends the junction is not consistent with the germline gene, which may arise from a read error. This sequence joins TRBV7-9 and TRBJ2-1; no definite D call. CDR3 size: 15 residues. The germline V gene has CDR1 SEHNR and CDR2 FQNEAQ (reference sequence). CDR3 in amino acids: CASSLGRISDNEQFF. CDR3 DNA sequence: TGTGCCAGCAGCTTAGGCAGGATCTCCGACAATGAGCAGTTCTTC.

The chain combines TRBV7-2 with TRBJ2-1; possibly TRBD1 for D (6 bases). Germline V lookup: CDR1 SGHTA, CDR2 FQGNSA. The V end lost 0 bases, the J end lost 0 bases, and 6 bases lay between the germline ends. This CDR3 is 15 amino acids long. The CDR3 nucleotides read TGTGCCAGCAGCTTAGCACAGGGCTCCTACAATGAGCAGTTCTTC. Protein sequence: CASSLAQGSYNEQFF.

The chain is built from TRBV15 and TRBJ2-7; 8 bases line up with TRBD2. With V trimmed by 6 bases and J by 5 bases, 9 bases remained unmatched. Germline CDR1 LNHNV, CDR2 YYDKDF (reference sequence). The length of the CDR3 is 14 residues. CDR3 sequence: CATRGAGGAHEQYF. The CDR3 region has the DNA TGTGCCACCAGAGGGGCGGGGGGCGCCCACGAGCAGTACTTC.

V usage is TRBV5-6 and J usage is TRBJ1-5, with D tentatively TRBD1 (6 bases). This CDR3 is 15 amino acids long. Trimming left V 0 bases short and J 2 bases short, with 9 bases between. Germline CDR1 reads SGHDT; CDR2 reads YYEEEE. The CDR3 spells CASSLAGAGNQPQHF. CDR3 DNA sequence: TGTGCCAGCAGCTTGGCAGGGGCAGGCAATCAGCCCCAGCATTTT.

This rearrangement joins TRBV19 to TRBJ1-1; 8 bases are a match to TRBD1. V was pared by 5 bases and J by 7 bases, with 9 bases of the junction left unmatched. Germline V gives CDR1 LNHDA, CDR2 SQIVND (reference sequence). CDR3 length equals 14 residues. As DNA, the CDR3 is TGTGCCAGTAGTCTCAACAGGGGGAGGAGTGAAGCTTTCTTT. This sequence encodes CASSLNRGRSEAFF.

This rearrangement joins TRBV28 to TRBJ2-5; TRBD1 might be the D (6 bases). Between the trimmed V and J ends, which lost 1 base and 3 bases, there was a span of 12 bases. The CDR3 runs to 15 residues. Germline CDR1 reads MDHEN; CDR2 reads SYDVKM. Here the CDR3 reads CASSLSGQTEETQYF. Here the CDR3 DNA reads TGTGCCAGCAGTTTATCTGGACAGACCGAAGAGACCCAGTACTTC.

J is TRBJ2-7 and V is TRBV7-2, with 7 bases matching TRBD1. This CDR3 is built from 15 residues. CDR1 is SGHTA, CDR2 FQGNSA, per germline. V was clipped by 5 bases and J by 2 bases; unmatched bases: 9. As DNA, the CDR3 is TGTGCCAGCAGCAAAAACAGGGGCCCAGCCTACGAGCAGTACTTC. It codes for CASSKNRGPAYEQYF.

The rearrangement links TRBV28 to TRBJ2-7, with 7 bases fitting TRBD1. With 4 bases clipped from V and 1 base from J, the junction kept 10 bases outside the gene matches. Germline CDR1 is MDHEN and CDR2 is SYDVKM. The CDR3 loop spans 16 amino acids. The CDR3 sequence is CASSSLGGGLSYEQYF. Written as DNA, the CDR3 is TGTGCCAGCAGTTCCCTAGGGGGCGGGTTGTCCTACGAGCAGTACTTC. The full variable domain, rest sourced from reference TRBV28 and TRBJ2-7, is DVKVTQSSRYLVKRTGEKVFLECVQDMDHENMFWYRQDPGLGLRLIYFSYDVKMKEKGDIPEGYSVSREKKERFSLILESASTNQTSMYLCASSSLGGGLSYEQYFGPGTRLTVT.

J is TRBJ2-1 and V is TRBV7-2; 12 bases fit TRBD2. With V trimmed by 3 bases and J by 10 bases, 10 bases remained unmatched. The CDR3 spans 16 residues. The V gene's germline CDR1 is SGHTA and CDR2 FQGNSA. CDR3 nucleotides: TGTGCCAGCAGCTTGGTGACTAGCGGGAGAGGGGGGGAGCAGTTCTTC. This translates into CASSLVTSGRGGEQFF.

The chain links TRBV5-5 to TRBJ2-1; 10 bases line up with TRBD2. Per germline, CDR1 SGHKS and CDR2 YYEKEE (reference sequence). V shed 6 bases and J 7 bases; nucleotides not matched to a gene: 10. The CDR3 length is 15 residues. CDR3 protein: CASITLAGAGNEQFF. The DNA for the CDR3 is TGTGCCAGCATAACTCTAGCGGGAGCGGGGAATGAGCAGTTCTTC.

The chain carries TRBV7-9 and TRBJ2-7, with TRBD2 matching over 15 bases. In germline, CDR1 is SEHNR, CDR2 FQNEAQ (reference sequence). Germline trimming cut 5 bases from V and 1 base from J; bases unmatched to any gene: 3. There are 16 residues in the CDR3. The CDR3 sequence: CASSPGTSGRSYEQYF. DNA for the CDR3: TGTGCCAGCAGCCCCGGGACTAGCGGGAGGTCCTACGAGCAGTACTTC.

The chain links TRBV7-8 to TRBJ2-5; 8 nucleotides align to TRBD2. This CDR3 spans 15 amino acids. V lost 2 bases, J lost 4 bases, and 6 bases stayed unmatched. The V gene's germline CDR1 is SGHVS and CDR2 FQNEAQ. This chain's CDR3 is CASSLLGGAAETQYF. The CDR3 DNA reads TGTGCCAGCAGCTTACTCGGGGGGGCCGCAGAGACCCAGTACTTC.

This chain connects TRBV18 to TRBJ1-2; D uncertain. The CDR3 extends over 12 amino acids. The V and J ends lost 4 bases and 3 bases respectively, with 6 bases between them. CDR1 and CDR2 from the germline V gene are KGHSH and LQKENI. The CDR3 sequence: CASSLGDYGYTF. CDR3 nucleotide sequence: TGTGCCAGCTCACTGGGCGACTATGGCTACACCTTC.

The J gene is TRBJ2-7, the V gene TRBV27; TRBD1 aligns across 8 bases. This CDR3 contains 15 residues. Looked up from germline, CDR1 is MNHEY and CDR2 is SMNVEV (reference sequence). After removal of 6 bases from V and 0 bases from J, the junction contained 7 bases not matched to a gene. DNA of the CDR3: TGTGCCAGCAGCGCCGGACAGGGCTACTCCTACGAGCAGTACTTC. It encodes CASSAGQGYSYEQYF.

The gene calls are TRBV6-6 and TRBJ2-2; 8 nucleotides align to TRBD1. This CDR3 is 14 amino acids long. V lost 11 bases to trimming and J lost 6 bases; unmatched junction nucleotides: 11. CDR1 and CDR2 from the germline V gene are MNHNY and SVGAGI (reference sequence). DNA for the CDR3: TGTGCCTCCCGGGGGACAGGTAGTTCCGGGGAGCTGTTTTTT. This encodes CASRGTGSSGELFF.

A remark on this clone: One end of the junction fails to match germline, which may point to a read error. V usage is TRBV5-1 and J usage is TRBJ2-5; perhaps TRBD2 as D (6 bases). The germline V gene encodes CDR1 SGHRS and CDR2 YFSETQ. The CDR3 extends over 13 amino acids. The CDR3 reads CASSYGSQENQYF. The CDR3 nucleotides read TGCGCCAGCAGCTACGGGAGCCAAGAGAACCAGTACTTC.

CDR3 protein: CASSGTGTYEQYF. As DNA, the CDR3 is TGTGCCAGCAGTGGAACAGGGACCTACGAGCAGTACTTC. This chain uses TRBV6-5 with TRBJ2-7, with D tentatively TRBD1 (6 bases). V was cut by 5 bases and J by 2 bases, with 10 bases left in between. The CDR3 is 13 amino acids. Per the germline V gene, CDR1 is MNHEY and CDR2 is SVGAGI.

CDR3: CASSLRLATSTDTQYF. The CDR3, as DNA: TGTGCCAGCAGCTTGAGGCTAGCAACCTCCACAGATACGCAGTATTTT. V gene TRBV5-6 combines with J gene TRBJ2-3; possibly TRBD2 for D (5 bases). V lost 1 base, J lost 2 bases, and 14 bases lay in between. The CDR3 contains 16 residues. Germline V gene data show CDR1 as SGHDT and CDR2 as YYEEEE. Variable domain in full (rest from reference TRBV5-6 and TRBJ2-3): DAGVTQSPTHLIKTRGQQVTLRCSPKSGHDTVSWYQQALGQGPQFIFQYYEEEERQRGNFPDRFSGHQFPNYSSELNVNALLLGDSALYLCASSLRLATSTDTQYFGPGTRLTVL.

The chain links TRBV30 to TRBJ1-6, with 8 bases matching TRBD1. The CDR3 length is 15 residues. Looked up from germline, CDR1 is GTSNPN and CDR2 is SVGIG (reference sequence). The junction had 7 bases not matched to a gene; V was cut back by 2 bases and J by 7 bases. In DNA form, the CDR3 reads TGTGCCTGGAGTCCGCGGACAGGGAGCAATTCACCCCTCCACTTT. This gives the protein CAWSPRTGSNSPLHF. Drawing the rest from reference TRBV30 and TRBJ1-6, the complete variable domain is SQTIHQWPATLVQPVGSPLSLECTVEGTSNPNLYWYRQAAGRGLQLLFYSVGIGQISSEVPQNLSASRPQDRQFILSSKKLLLSDSGFYLCAWSPRTGSNSPLHFGNGTRLTVT.

The V and J genes are TRBV5-1 and TRBJ2-1, with 8 nucleotides matching TRBD2. This CDR3 comprises 15 residues. Germline CDR1 is SGHRS and CDR2 is YFSETQ. V was clipped by 4 bases and J by 11 bases; unmatched bases: 14. The DNA of the CDR3 is TGCGCCAGCAGCCCGAGCTCCGGGACTAGTCGCAAGCAGTTCTTC. It yields the protein CASSPSSGTSRKQFF.

The chain has TRBV7-8 and TRBJ2-5; D is unresolved. The better agreement between TRBJ2-7 and the DNA end casts doubt on the J call. The CDR3 has 15 amino acids. From germline, CDR1 is SGHVS and CDR2 FQNEAQ. As DNA, the CDR3 is TGTGCCAGCACCTCAACCCGTCGACACCTCTACGAGCAGTACTTC. Protein product: CASTSTRRHLYEQYF.

This chain connects TRBV5-5 to TRBJ2-1, with a possible D match to TRBD2 (7 bases). The CDR3 totals 16 residues. Trimming left V 2 bases short and J 2 bases short, with 14 bases between. Germline values: CDR1 SGHKS, CDR2 YYEKEE (reference sequence). The CDR3, as DNA: TGTGCCAGCAGCTTTGAGTCCGGGGGGCCCTACAATGAGCAGTTCTTC. Translating gives CASSFESGGPYNEQFF.